The 30 T cell receptor beta chains below were found in one sample sequenced in a study of blood T cells in healthy people across ages. Through a sample-barcoded 5' primer and a J-beta primer mix, a second PCR was run for roughly 6 to 11 cycles. TCRdb itself ran the 5' RACE reads through MiXCR, one entry per CDR3 protein. The sample has around 820,000 distinct CDR3 sequences; 20% to 25% are singletons. In addition, the sample was reused for a study of T cells of mothers and their children.

Sequenced material: blood. The receptors come from a boy aged 5-17 years in good health.

As regards this clonotype: One junction end does not reproduce the germline sequence, and a read error may be involved. The chain couples TRBV5-1 to TRBJ2-2; 10 bases agree with TRBD1. Germline values: CDR1 SGHRS, CDR2 YFSETQ. The CDR3 length is 18 residues. Here the CDR3 reads CASSFDRGRALVTGELFF. The CDR3 DNA sequence: TGCGCCAGCAGCTTTGACAGGGGGCGCGCACTAGTGACCGGGGAACTGTTTTTT.

The CDR3 bases are TGCGCCAGCATGGACAGGGCGGGATCCTATAATTCACCCCTCCACTTT. Its translation: CASMDRAGSYNSPLHF. V usage is TRBV5-1 and J usage is TRBJ1-6; 8 bases are shared with TRBD1. V lost 6 bases, J lost 1 base, and 6 bases stayed unmatched. CDR3 length: 16 residues. Germline CDR1 SGHRS, CDR2 YFSETQ.

The J gene is TRBJ2-7, the V gene TRBV7-6; 9 bases map to TRBD1. The CDR3 consists of 15 residues. V dropped 3 bases and J dropped 5; count of bases not matched to a gene: 8. Germline CDR1 SGHVS, CDR2 FNYEAQ. The CDR3 DNA reads TGTGCCAGCAGCTTTGCGGGACAGGGATTCGACGAGCAGTACTTC. Its translation: CASSFAGQGFDEQYF.

This clonotype was picked up a small number of times. The chain joins TRBV7-2 to TRBJ2-7; 7 bases agree with TRBD1. The CDR3 is 15 amino acids. V gave up 1 base and J gave up 6 bases; unmatched junction bases: 9. Germline values: CDR1 SGHTA, CDR2 FQGNSA. For the CDR3, the DNA is TGTGCCAGCAGCTTAGAAGACAGGGTTTTGAGCGAGCAGTACTTC. This encodes CASSLEDRVLSEQYF.

This clonotype was observed a few times. The chain joins TRBV28 to TRBJ2-7; D not resolved. CDR1 is MDHEN, CDR2 SYDVKM, per germline. The CDR3 runs 11 residues. V lost 5 bases and J 4 bases, leaving 6 bases between the germline ends. This CDR3 reads CASSRRYEQYF. The CDR3 DNA is TGTGCCAGCAGTCGCAGATACGAGCAGTACTTC.

This sequence joins TRBV7-2 and TRBJ2-1; 8 positions agree with TRBD2. The V gene's germline CDR1 is SGHTA and CDR2 FQGNSA. V was clipped by 5 bases and J by 1 base; unmatched bases: 10. This CDR3 region has 17 residues. Written as DNA, the CDR3 is TGTGCCAGCAGCATGATTTTACTAGCGGATTCCTACAATGAGCAGTTCTTC. It yields the protein CASSMILLADSYNEQFF.

The chain employs TRBV21-1 and TRBJ2-1; no DNA check was done on the table's D call, TRBD2. TRBV21-1 is designated a pseudogene. The CDR3 runs 18 residues. As DNA, the CDR3 is TGTGCCAGCAGCAAAACCTCCGAGCGGGAAGGCGCCTATACTGTGCAGTTCTTC. It encodes CASSKTSEREGAYTVQFF.

Only a few counts were recorded for this clonotype. The rearrangement uses TRBV7-3 and TRBJ2-1, with 11 bases fitting TRBD2. The V segment lost 5 bases and the J segment 7 bases; nucleotides outside the gene matches: 10. CDR1 and CDR2 (germline): SGHTA, FQGTGA. This CDR3 region has 16 residues. CDR3 DNA sequence: TGTGCCAGCAGCATCTCCGGGACTAGCGGCCAGAATGAGCAGTTCTTC. Residues: CASSISGTSGQNEQFF.

The V gene is TRBV29-1, the J gene TRBJ2-7, with 7 bases identical to TRBD2. CDR3 length: 16 residues. V shed 0 bases, J shed 1 base, and the junction held 9 bases outside the gene matches. Looked up from germline, CDR1 is SQVTM and CDR2 is ANQGSEA. The DNA for the CDR3 is TGCAGCGTTGAAGAAGTCGGGGGAGGGTGGTCCTACGAGCAGTACTTC. Protein sequence: CSVEEVGGGWSYEQYF.

This chain uses TRBV7-2 with TRBJ1-2; TRBD1 might be the D (5 bases). Trimming shortened V by 1 base and J by 8 bases, and 11 bases separated the two germline ends. This CDR3 region has 13 residues. CDR1 is SGHTA and CDR2 is FQGNSA in the germline V gene. The CDR3 DNA follows: TGTGCCAGCAGCTTAGGCAGGGATGGCGGCTACACCTTC. Translation gives CASSLGRDGGYTF.

The chain carries TRBV7-2 and TRBJ2-7, with 9 bases matching TRBD1. V shed 5 bases and J 4 bases; nucleotides not matched to a gene: 9. This CDR3 comprises 15 residues. Germline V gene data show CDR1 as SGHTA and CDR2 as FQGNSA. The CDR3 is CASSPSTGGLYEQYF. The CDR3 DNA follows: TGTGCCAGCAGCCCATCGACAGGGGGATTGTACGAGCAGTACTTC.

This chain connects TRBV29-1 to TRBJ1-2; D unclear. CDR3 length: 11 amino acids. The V gene lost 4 bases and the J gene lost 8 bases, with 11 bases spanning the gap. Germline assignment: CDR1 SQVTM and CDR2 ANQGSEA. DNA of the CDR3: TGCAGCGTTGCATGTTGTGGGGGCTACACCTTC. Residues: CSVACCGGYTF.

This clonotype was counted only a few times. The rearrangement uses TRBV12-3 or TRBV12-4 and TRBJ2-7, with TRBD1 identical over 8 bases. V was clipped by 2 bases and J by 0 bases; unmatched bases: 6. CDR3 length: 16 residues. This CDR3 is CASSLPRDRSSYEQYF. The DNA for the CDR3 is TGTGCCAGCAGTTTACCCCGGGACAGGAGCTCCTACGAGCAGTACTTC.

This clonotype was counted many times. The CDR3 DNA sequence: TGCGCCAGCAGCCAAGATCCCGGGACAGGGCCCAATGAGCAGTTCTTC. Its protein product is CASSQDPGTGPNEQFF. The V and J genes are TRBV4-3 and TRBJ2-1; 9 nucleotides align to TRBD1. Germline-derived CDR1 and CDR2 are LGHNA and YSLEER. The CDR3 contains 16 residues. V was clipped by 0 bases and J by 6 bases; unmatched bases: 6.

This clonotype has only a few counts. The V call is TRBV6-2 or TRBV6-3, the J call TRBJ2-1, with 8 bases identical to TRBD1. The CDR3 has 14 residues. J gave up 9 bases and V 9 bases, and 13 bases lay outside the gene matches. Germline V lookup: CDR1 MNHEY, CDR2 SVGEGT. The DNA of the CDR3 is TGTGCCAGTAATCAGGGGGCGTTAATACCTGAGCAGTTCTTC. Translated, it gives CASNQGALIPEQFF.

The chain links TRBV29-1 to TRBJ2-3; 9 bases agree with TRBD2. V was clipped by 5 bases and J by 1 base; unmatched bases: 1. Germline lookup yields CDR1 SQVTM and CDR2 ANQGSEA. This CDR3 has 13 residues. The CDR3 nucleotides are TGCAGCGTTCGGACTAGCGGCACAGATACGCAGTATTTT. It is translated as CSVRTSGTDTQYF.

This sequence joins TRBV18 and TRBJ2-6; possibly TRBD1 for D (6 bases). V lost 2 bases, J lost 2 bases, and 10 bases lay in between. The CDR3 runs 16 residues. Germline assignment: CDR1 KGHSH and CDR2 LQKENI. CDR3 DNA sequence: TGTGCCAGCTCACCAACAGGGTTAGCTGGGGCCAACGTCCTGACTTTC. Residues: CASSPTGLAGANVLTF. The whole variable domain, remainder taken from reference TRBV18 and TRBJ2-6, is NAGVMQNPRHLVRRRGQEARLRCSPMKGHSHVYWYRQLPEEGLKFMVYLQKENIIDESGMPKERFSAEFPKEGPSILRIQQVVRGDSAAYFCASSPTGLAGANVLTFGAGSRLTVL.

In this sample, this clonotype turned up a few times. J is TRBJ2-5 and V is TRBV6-1; tentative D call: TRBD2 (6 bases). In germline, CDR1 is MNHNS, CDR2 SASEGT. The CDR3 is 17 residues long. The V gene lost 6 bases and the J gene lost 4 bases, with 24 bases spanning the gap. The CDR3 is CASSRGAGMSSGETQYF. The CDR3 DNA reads as TGTGCCAGCAGCCGAGGGGCGGGAATGAGCTCGGGAGAGACCCAGTACTTC.

This clonotype has just a few counts. This chain connects TRBV3-1 to TRBJ2-4; 8 bases are a match to TRBD1. Unmatched junction bases numbered 1, after V lost 1 base and J lost 5 bases. This CDR3 spans 14 amino acids. The germline CDR1 and CDR2 sequences are LGHDT and YNNKEL (reference sequence). The CDR3 region has the DNA TGTGCCAGCAGCCAAGTACAGGGGGAAAACATTCAGTACTTC. Amino acid sequence: CASSQVQGENIQYF.

This chain connects TRBV6-1 to TRBJ1-2; possibly TRBD1 for D (5 bases). This CDR3 contains 17 residues. Per the germline V gene, CDR1 is MNHNS and CDR2 is SASEGT. With 7 bases removed from V and 0 bases from J, the gap between germline ends came to 21 bases. CDR3 in amino acids: CASNGIGRDGTNYGYTF. CDR3 DNA sequence: TGTGCCAGCAACGGAATCGGCCGGGACGGAACTAACTATGGCTACACCTTC.

The chain couples TRBV29-1 to TRBJ1-2, with D perhaps matching TRBD1 (5 bases). CDR1 and CDR2 (germline): SQVTM, ANQGSEA. CDR3 length equals 14 residues. V dropped 2 bases and J dropped 1 base, with 11 bases sitting between them. The CDR3 loop is CSVEREDNNYGYTF. The CDR3 DNA follows: TGCAGCGTTGAAAGGGAGGACAATAACTATGGCTACACCTTC.

The chain employs TRBV4-1 and TRBJ2-1; TRBD2 is a possible D gene (5 bases). CDR3 length equals 15 residues. Between the trimmed V and J ends, which lost 5 bases and 2 bases, there was a span of 13 bases. Germline assignment: CDR1 MGHRA and CDR2 YSYEKL. CDR3 region: CASSTSGNPYNEQFF. The CDR3 DNA follows: TGCGCCAGCAGCACGAGCGGAAACCCCTACAATGAGCAGTTCTTC.

This clonotype was seen only a few times. V is TRBV29-1 and J is TRBJ1-4, with a tentative D call TRBD1 (5 bases). The CDR3 has 16 residues. The germline V gene has CDR1 SQVTM and CDR2 ANQGSEA. V lost 1 base and J lost 5, with 17 bases in between. This CDR3 reads CSVEGQTATTNEKLFF. As DNA, the CDR3 is TGCAGCGTTGAAGGGCAGACAGCGACTACGAATGAAAAACTGTTTTTT.

This clonotype showed up just a few times. This rearrangement joins TRBV4-2 to TRBJ2-5; D uncertain. The end of the DNA aligns better with TRBJ2-1, so the J call may be wrong. This CDR3 comprises 15 residues. Germline lookup yields CDR1 LGHNA and CDR2 YNFKEQ. The CDR3 sequence: CASSHIAATYNEQFF. The CDR3 region has the DNA TGTGCCAGCAGCCATATCGCAGCCACTTACAATGAGCAGTTCTTC.

This chain connects TRBV7-9 to TRBJ2-1; 7 bases are a match to TRBD1. Germline V gene lookup returns CDR1 SEHNR and CDR2 FQNEAQ (reference sequence). After removal of 4 bases from V and 3 bases from J, the junction contained 9 bases not matched to a gene. This CDR3 spans 16 amino acids. CDR3: CASSSQQGPYYNEQFF. In nucleotides, the CDR3 is TGTGCCAGCAGCTCCCAACAGGGGCCATACTACAATGAGCAGTTCTTC.

This clonotype was picked up one time. This chain uses TRBV7-3 with TRBJ2-1, with D perhaps given as TRBD1 or TRBD2 (5 bases each). V lost 2 bases, J lost 4 bases, and 15 bases lay in between. Germline CDR1 SGHTA, CDR2 FQGTGA. This CDR3 is built from 16 residues. The CDR3 loop reads CASSLGGVGKYNEQFF. The CDR3 nucleotides read TGTGCCAGCAGCTTAGGGGGTGTAGGGAAGTACAATGAGCAGTTCTTC.

V gene TRBV7-2 combines with J gene TRBJ1-3; 9 bases line up with TRBD1. CDR3 length equals 17 residues. Trimming cost V 5 bases and J 0 bases; bases outside gene matches: 8. From germline, CDR1 is SGHTA and CDR2 FQGNSA. This CDR3 reads CASSPGQGHLSGNTIYF. The CDR3 DNA reads as TGTGCCAGCAGCCCGGGACAGGGTCACCTCTCTGGAAACACCATATATTTT.

This clonotype was seen a handful of times. The V gene is TRBV28, the J gene TRBJ2-5; perhaps TRBD2 as D (5 bases). CDR1 is MDHEN, CDR2 SYDVKM, per germline. Trimming stripped 7 bases from V and 3 bases from J, with 15 bases between. The CDR3 sequence is 14 residues long. CDR3 amino acids: CASTPVGSEETQYF. Here the CDR3 DNA reads TGTGCCAGCACCCCAGTGGGTAGCGAAGAGACCCAGTACTTC.

The sample holds a few counts of this clonotype. The J gene is TRBJ2-4, the V gene TRBV7-2; tentatively, D is TRBD2 (7 bases). CDR1 and CDR2 from the germline V gene are SGHTA and FQGNSA. The CDR3 length is 16 residues. V was trimmed by 2 bases and J by 6 bases, leaving 17 bases between them. The chain's CDR3 is CASSLTPSGGGNIQYF. Written as DNA, the CDR3 is TGTGCCAGCAGCTTAACTCCTAGCGGAGGGGGAAACATTCAGTACTTC.

This clonotype occurred a few times. The V gene is TRBV7-2, the J gene TRBJ1-6; a weak D match, TRBD1 (6 bases). Trimming shortened V by 2 bases and J by 9 bases, and 14 bases separated the two germline ends. Germline V gene data show CDR1 as SGHTA and CDR2 as FQGNSA. There are 15 residues in the CDR3. The CDR3 here is CASSLSTGRASPLHF. DNA for the CDR3: TGTGCCAGCAGCTTAAGTACAGGGAGGGCTTCACCCCTCCACTTT.